This T cell receptor (beta chain) was recorded in a study of T cells after yellow fever vaccination. Overall study results and limits: Repertoires obtained by FACS sorting could include abundant clonotypes that entered as contaminants from the bulk population. Clones from primary vaccination mostly reappeared after the booster (96% CD4, approximately 86% CD8).

TCRdb passed the 5' RACE reads through MiXCR, listing each CDR3 protein once. The sample has about 240,000 distinct CDR3 sequences, 6.9% seen once. V lost 3 bases to trimming and J lost 4 bases, with 7 bases between them. Germline CDR1 SQVTM, CDR2 ANQGSEA. The CDR3 runs to 12 residues. This clonotype was seen ten or more times. What it binds is not known. The material sequenced was CD4+ T cells sorted from PBMCs, taken 15 days after the yellow fever booster vaccination. The V call is TRBV29-1, the J call TRBJ2-1; D is unresolved. This TCR came from a man aged 25 to 40 who received the YFV17D yellow fever vaccine. CDR3 sequence (DNA): TGCAGCGTTGACCTCGGTTACAATGAGCAGTTCTTC. It translates to CSVDLGYNEQFF.